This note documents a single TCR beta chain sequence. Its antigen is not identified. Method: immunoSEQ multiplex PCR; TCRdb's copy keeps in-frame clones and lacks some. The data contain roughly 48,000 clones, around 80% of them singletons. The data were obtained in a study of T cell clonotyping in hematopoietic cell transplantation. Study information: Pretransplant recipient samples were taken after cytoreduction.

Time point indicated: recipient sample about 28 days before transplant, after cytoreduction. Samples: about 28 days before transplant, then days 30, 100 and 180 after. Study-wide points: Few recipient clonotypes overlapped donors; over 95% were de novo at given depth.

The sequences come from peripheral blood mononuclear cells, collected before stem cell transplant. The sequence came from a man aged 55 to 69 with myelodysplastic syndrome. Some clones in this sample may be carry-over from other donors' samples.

DNA for the CDR3: TGTGCCAGCAGTTTATGGGGGACAGGACCCTACGAGCAGTACTTC. Residues: CASSLWGTGPYEQYF. The chain couples TRBV27 to TRBJ2-7, with 8 positions matching TRBD1. J lost 2 bases, V lost 1 base, and 4 bases had no gene match. Looked up from germline, CDR1 is MNHEY and CDR2 is SMNVEV (reference sequence). CDR3 size: 15 residues.